These 9 T cell receptor beta chains originate from one sample sequenced in a study of shared clonotypes between healthy human individuals. Clones were read by immunoSEQ multiplex PCR, and TCRdb kept only the in-frame ones, dropping some. The table has about 2.4 million clones, 93% seen once. Sequenced input: naive CD4+ T cells from PBMCs. Subset denoted: CD45RA+ positively selected. These receptor sequences come from a man between 18 and 35 years old in good health. Some clones in this sample may be carry-over from other donors' samples.

The chain employs TRBV11-3 and TRBJ2-2; D is unresolved. Trimming took off 0 bases at V and 3 bases at J, with 5 bases between the two ends. CDR1 and CDR2 (germline): SGHNT, YENEEA. There are 14 residues in the CDR3. The chain's CDR3 is CASSLDWYTGELFF. The CDR3 DNA reads TGTGCCAGCAGCTTAGATTGGTACACCGGGGAGCTGTTTTTT.

The genes are TRBV14 and TRBJ2-2, with D tentatively TRBD1 or TRBD2 (6 bases each). V shed 4 bases and J shed 5 bases, with 20 bases lying between them. The CDR3 length is 17 residues. The germline CDR1 and CDR2 sequences are SGHDN and FVKESK. The CDR3 DNA is TGTGCCAGCAGCCCCAGGAGGGGGGCCGGGTTAACCGGGGAGCTGTTTTTT. Its protein product is CASSPRRGAGLTGELFF.

The genes are TRBV4-1 and TRBJ2-5; D is ambiguous. Per germline, CDR1 MGHRA and CDR2 YSYEKL. The CDR3 consists of 16 residues. Trimming removed 4 bases at V and 1 base at J, with 16 bases between. CDR3 coding DNA: TGCGCCAGCAGCCTAGTAGGCCCGTGGGTCCAAGAGACCCAGTACTTC. It translates to CASSLVGPWVQETQYF.

This sequence joins TRBV7-9 and TRBJ2-4; possibly TRBD1 for D (6 bases). The germline V gene has CDR1 SEHNR and CDR2 FQNEAQ (reference sequence). The CDR3 has 15 residues. Trimming removed 1 base at V and 4 bases at J, with 11 bases between. DNA of the CDR3: TGTGCCAGCAGCTTAGGCGCCAGGGGTAAAAACATTCAGTACTTC. It translates to CASSLGARGKNIQYF.

With respect to this clone: Within the sample, other DNA sequences also encode this same CDR3. The genes are TRBV5-4 and TRBJ2-5; D remains ambiguous. V gave up 0 bases and J gave up 2 bases, with 2 bases separating them. The CDR3 runs 12 residues. Germline lookup yields CDR1 SGHNT and CDR2 YYREEE (reference sequence). The CDR3 sequence: CASSLGQETQYF. Here the CDR3 DNA reads TGTGCCAGCAGCTTGGGTCAAGAGACCCAGTACTTC.

The rearrangement uses TRBV11-3 and TRBJ2-7; 9 bases line up with TRBD1. This CDR3 is built from 13 residues. V trimming: 5 bases; J trimming: 3 bases; junction bases outside the gene matches: 2. CDR1 is SGHNT and CDR2 is YENEEA in the germline V gene. The CDR3 reads CASSDRGSYEQYF. The DNA of the CDR3 is TGTGCCAGCAGCGACAGGGGGAGCTACGAGCAGTACTTC.

The V call is TRBV7-3, the J call TRBJ1-5; no definite D call. V lost 2 bases and J lost 11, with 19 bases in between. Germline lookup yields CDR1 SGHTA and CDR2 FQGTGA. The CDR3 has 15 residues. The CDR3 loop is CASSLRRSGGEAQHF. CDR3 nucleotide sequence: TGTGCCAGCAGCTTACGGAGGTCCGGTGGTGAAGCCCAGCATTTT.

The chain uses TRBV29-1 and TRBJ2-7; D not certain. This CDR3 region has 13 residues. Germline V CDR1 and CDR2: SQVTM, ANQGSEA. The V and J ends lost 0 bases and 7 bases respectively, with 13 bases between them. The chain's CDR3 is CSVEEQAPGEQYF. DNA of the CDR3: TGCAGCGTTGAAGAGCAGGCGCCTGGGGAGCAGTACTTC.

The gene calls are TRBV19 and TRBJ2-7, with 8 bases matching TRBD1. Germline V gives CDR1 LNHDA, CDR2 SQIVND (reference sequence). The CDR3 is 14 amino acids. The CDR3 is CSSSRTGKSYEQYF. In nucleotides, the CDR3 is TGTTCCTCCAGTAGGACAGGGAAATCCTACGAGCAGTACTTC.